This TCR beta chain was recovered during a study of shared clonotypes between healthy human individuals. Only in-frame clones appear in the TCRdb table, and some are missing; sequencing was by immunoSEQ multiplex PCR. The repertoire has 2 million to 2.5 million clones, nearly 97% of them found once; the top ten carry roughly 0.13%. This CDR3 is 13 amino acids long. The germline V gene has CDR1 LNHDA and CDR2 SQIVND (reference sequence). V dropped 0 bases and J dropped 0 bases, with 2 bases sitting between them. CD45RA-negative memory and CD45RA+ naive subsets were split from the CD4+ cells. As regards this clone: As yet, its antigen is unknown.

General study findings and limits: Across subsets, estimated richness was generally greater for naive than for memory populations.

The source is a man aged 18 to 29 in good health. The chain couples TRBV19 to TRBJ1-1; D is uncertain. The material sequenced was naive CD4+ T cells sorted from blood. The subset denotes: CD45RA+ positively selected. This chain's CDR3 is CASSIELNTEAFF. CDR3 in DNA: TGTGCCAGTAGTATAGAACTGAACACTGAAGCTTTCTTT.